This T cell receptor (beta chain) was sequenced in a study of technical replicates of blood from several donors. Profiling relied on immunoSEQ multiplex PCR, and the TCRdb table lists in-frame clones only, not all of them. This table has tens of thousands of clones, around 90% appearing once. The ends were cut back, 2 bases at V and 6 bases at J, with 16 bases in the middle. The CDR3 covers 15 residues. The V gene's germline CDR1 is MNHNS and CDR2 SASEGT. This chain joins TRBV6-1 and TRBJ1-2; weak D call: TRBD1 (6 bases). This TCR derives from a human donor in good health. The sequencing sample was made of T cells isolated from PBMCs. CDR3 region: CASSETTGLSNGYTF. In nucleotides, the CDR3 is TGTGCCAGCAGTGAAACGACAGGTCTAAGCAATGGCTACACCTTC.